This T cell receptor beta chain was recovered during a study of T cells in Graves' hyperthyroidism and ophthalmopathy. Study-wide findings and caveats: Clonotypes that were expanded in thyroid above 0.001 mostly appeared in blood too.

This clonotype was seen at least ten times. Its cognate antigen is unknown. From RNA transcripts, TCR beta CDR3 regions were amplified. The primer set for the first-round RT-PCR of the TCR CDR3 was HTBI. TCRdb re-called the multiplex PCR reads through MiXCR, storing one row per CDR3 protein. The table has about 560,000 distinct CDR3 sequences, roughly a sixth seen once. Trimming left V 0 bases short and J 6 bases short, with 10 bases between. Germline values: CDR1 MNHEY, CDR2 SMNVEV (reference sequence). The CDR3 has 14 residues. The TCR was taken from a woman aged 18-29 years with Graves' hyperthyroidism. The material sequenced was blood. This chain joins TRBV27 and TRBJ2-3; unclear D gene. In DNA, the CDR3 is TGTGCCAGCAGTTTATCCCATCGGTGGGATACGCAGTATTTT. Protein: CASSLSHRWDTQYF.